This T cell receptor beta chain was recovered during a study of shared clonotypes between healthy human individuals. Study findings and constraints: Inspection by rarefaction showed sorted-subset sequencing to be incomplete despite large depth. It was the non-shared clonotypes that had lower generation probabilities than clonotypes shared by all four donors.

Genomic DNA belonging to each subset was distributed in equal measure over several immunoSEQ plates. Sequenced by immunoSEQ multiplex PCR; TCRdb stores in-frame clones only, minus some. The sample has around 1.5 million clones, 95% to 99% seen once. The sample holds one count of this clone. Its antigen is still unknown. The source of this sequence is a man aged 25 to 45 in good health. Sequencing input: naive CD4+ T cells sorted from blood. Subset noted: CD45RA+ positively selected.

The CDR3 is CASSSQRDSTDTQYF. The CDR3 DNA reads TGTGCCAGCAGTTCCCAGCGGGACAGCACAGATACGCAGTATTTT. The chain carries TRBV28 and TRBJ2-3; 7 bases map to TRBD2. With V trimmed by 4 bases and J by 0 bases, 4 bases remained unmatched. This CDR3 comprises 15 residues. Germline loops: CDR1 MDHEN, CDR2 SYDVKM.